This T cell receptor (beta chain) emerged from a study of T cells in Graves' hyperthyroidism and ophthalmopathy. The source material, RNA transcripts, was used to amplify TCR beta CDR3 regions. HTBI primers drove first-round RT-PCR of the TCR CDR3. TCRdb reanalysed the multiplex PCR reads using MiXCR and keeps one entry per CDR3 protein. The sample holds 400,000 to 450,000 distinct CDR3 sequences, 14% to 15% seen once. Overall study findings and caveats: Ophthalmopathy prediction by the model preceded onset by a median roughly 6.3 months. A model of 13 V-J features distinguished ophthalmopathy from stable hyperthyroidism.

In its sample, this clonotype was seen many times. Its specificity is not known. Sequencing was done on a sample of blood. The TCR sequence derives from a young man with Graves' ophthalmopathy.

The CDR3 nucleotides read TGTGCCAGCAGCCAGTACAGGGCAGCTAGCACAGATACGCAGTATTTT. Its protein product is CASSQYRAASTDTQYF. J is TRBJ2-3 and V is TRBV3-1; maybe TRBD1 (6 bases). This CDR3 has 16 residues. The V end lost 3 bases, the J end lost 0 bases, and 13 bases lay between the germline ends. CDR1 and CDR2 (germline): LGHDT, YNNKEL (reference sequence).